The entry below describes one T cell receptor beta chain. The antigen remains undetermined. This sample is drawn from a study of cytomegalovirus exposure and HLA in healthy donors. Use of 60 Vbeta and 13 Jbeta primers characterized the PCR. Profiling relied on immunoSEQ multiplex PCR, and the TCRdb table lists in-frame clones only, not all of them. The sample includes about 120,000 clones, less than 10% of them seen just once. V dropped 2 bases and J dropped 2; count of bases not matched to a gene: 6. The CDR3 loop spans 15 amino acids. The germline gives CDR1 SGHNT, CDR2 YYREEE (reference sequence). Study results and caveats: Published work reported that the classifier diagnosed cytomegalovirus status with high specificity and sensitivity. A cluster of highly shared sequence variants was likely a sequencing artifact. Sequencing depth roughly uniform across donors was assumed in presence/absence analyses.

The sequenced sample was PBMCs. J is TRBJ2-5 and V is TRBV5-4, with 7 positions matching TRBD1. The clonotype comes from a woman in her thirties or forties in good health and CMV-seropositive. The CDR3 here is CASSFRQGNQETQYF. The CDR3 DNA follows: TGTGCCAGCAGCTTTCGACAGGGCAATCAAGAGACCCAGTACTTC.